Presented here are 21 T cell receptor beta chains from one specimen sequenced in a study of blood T cell repertoires in COVID-19 (dated by TCRdb to 2020 to 2022). Libraries were made using the immunoSEQ multiplex PCR assay. This immuneACCESS table, as held by TCRdb, lists in-frame sequences with V and J called but not all clones. Of the missing ones, under half trace to an unresolved V gene in checked studies; the others have no known cause. The sample profile shows just over 70,000 clones; 80% of them were found once. Over 15% of the sample belongs to the ten largest clones. The sequenced sample was peripheral blood. These receptors came from a man in his 70s who had recovered from COVID-19.

The chain employs TRBV9 and TRBJ1-4; D remains ambiguous. The V gene lost 0 bases and the J gene lost 8 bases, with 14 bases spanning the gap. The CDR3 runs 15 residues. CDR1 and CDR2 from the germline V gene are SGDLS and YYNGEE. The CDR3 bases are TGTGCCAGCAGCGTAGGTCCTCTCGAGAGGGAAAAACTGTTTTTT. Translating it yields CASSVGPLEREKLFF.

The rearrangement uses TRBV7-2 and TRBJ2-7, with TRBD1 identical over 7 bases. Germline trimming cut 3 bases from V and 0 bases from J; bases unmatched to any gene: 5. Germline V gene data show CDR1 as SGHTA and CDR2 as FQGNSA. There are 15 residues in the CDR3. The CDR3 coding sequence is TGTGCCAGCAGCTTCCAGACAGGGCTCTCCTACGAGCAGTACTTC. It codes for CASSFQTGLSYEQYF.

This clone was found many times. The CDR3 DNA follows: TGTGCCAGCAGCCCGTGGGGGGCTGGAAACACCATATATTTT. This codes for CASSPWGAGNTIYF. The rearrangement uses TRBV14 and TRBJ1-3; D is possibly TRBD1 (5 bases). Germline V lookup: CDR1 SGHDN, CDR2 FVKESK. Trimming took 4 bases from V and 2 from J, leaving 9 bases between them. The CDR3 is 14 amino acids.

The V call is TRBV7-2, the J call TRBJ1-2; D is undetermined. Deletions cut 2 bases from V and 4 bases from J, with 11 bases between. The CDR3 is 14 residues long. Germline assignment: CDR1 SGHTA and CDR2 FQGNSA. The CDR3 nucleotides read TGTGCCAGCAGCTTACGTCAGACGGGCTATGGCTACACCTTC. Its protein product is CASSLRQTGYGYTF.

The V call is TRBV5-1, the J call TRBJ2-5, with D tentatively TRBD2 (6 bases). This CDR3 is 16 amino acids long. The germline V and J ends were trimmed by 0 bases and 1 base, with 13 bases remaining between them. The germline gives CDR1 SGHRS, CDR2 YFSETQ. The CDR3 nucleotides are TGCGCCAGCAGCTTGGATGGCGGGGCGGCCCAAGAGACCCAGTACTTC. Its translation: CASSLDGGAAQETQYF.

The V gene is TRBV5-1, the J gene TRBJ2-3; 10 bases map to TRBD2. The CDR3 is 17 residues long. Trimming took 4 bases from V and 3 from J; bases not matched to a gene: 11. Germline lookup yields CDR1 SGHRS and CDR2 YFSETQ. The CDR3 DNA sequence: TGCGCCAGCAGCCGTGGGATGCTAGCGGGAGCAACAGATACGCAGTATTTT. Translation: CASSRGMLAGATDTQYF. The whole variable domain, filled in from reference TRBV5-1 and TRBJ2-3, reads KAGVTQTPRYLIKTRGQQVTLSCSPISGHRSVSWYQQTPGQGLQFLFEYFSETQRNKGNFPGRFSGRQFSNSRSEMNVSTLELGDSALYLCASSRGMLAGATDTQYFGPGTRLTVL.

CDR3 in DNA: TGTGCCAGCAGCTTGGGGGGGGGCAATCAGCCCCAGCATTTT. It codes for CASSLGGGNQPQHF. The rearrangement joins TRBV6-2 or TRBV6-3 to TRBJ1-5, with D tentatively TRBD1 (5 bases). CDR1 and CDR2 from the germline V gene are MNHEY and SVGEGT. Trimming removed 6 bases at V and 2 bases at J, with 11 bases between. This CDR3 is 14 amino acids long.

The chain combines TRBV7-3 with TRBJ1-6; 7 bases map to TRBD1. Germline loops: CDR1 SGHTA, CDR2 FQGTGA. There are 15 residues in the CDR3. The trim removed 0 bases at V and 10 bases at J, leaving 6 bases unmatched. The CDR3 sequence is CASSLTEGGISPLHF. The DNA for the CDR3 is TGTGCCAGCAGCTTAACGGAAGGGGGCATATCACCCCTCCACTTT. Combining the CDR3 with reference TRBV7-3 and TRBJ1-6 gives the whole variable domain GAGVSQTPSNKVTEKGKYVELRCDPISGHTALYWYRQSLGQGPEFLIYFQGTGAADDSGLPNDRFFAVRPEGSVSTLKIQRTERGDSAVYLCASSLTEGGISPLHFGNGTRLTVT.

The sample holds one count of this clone. The chain couples TRBV5-6 to TRBJ2-1, with a tentative D call TRBD1 (6 bases). The V end lost 4 bases, the J end lost 11 bases, and 16 bases lay between the germline ends. Germline-derived CDR1 and CDR2 are SGHDT and YYEEEE. The CDR3 totals 13 residues. The CDR3 DNA is TGTGCCAGCAGCCCTCCACAGGGCACAAAGCAGTTCTTC. It yields the protein CASSPPQGTKQFF.

The chain joins TRBV4-3 to TRBJ2-7; 11 bases match TRBD1. V gave up 5 bases and J gave up 5 bases; unmatched junction bases: 5. The CDR3 has 14 amino acids. Germline loops: CDR1 LGHNA, CDR2 YSLEER. For the CDR3, the DNA is TGCGCCAGCAGCTCGGGACAGGGGGAGGACGAGCAGTACTTC. Its protein is CASSSGQGEDEQYF.

A single count supports this clone. This chain connects TRBV7-2 to TRBJ1-1; 7 bases map to TRBD1. In germline, CDR1 is SGHTA, CDR2 FQGNSA. Germline trimming cut 3 bases from V and 4 bases from J; bases unmatched to any gene: 11. This CDR3 region has 16 residues. The CDR3 nucleotides are TGTGCCAGCAGCTTCACGACAGGGCCCGGGGGCACTGAAGCTTTCTTT. This gives the protein CASSFTTGPGGTEAFF. Together with reference TRBV7-2 and TRBJ1-1, the CDR3 gives the full variable domain: GAGVSQSPSNKVTEKGKDVELRCDPISGHTALYWYRQSLGQGLEFLIYFQGNSAPDKSGLPSDRFSAERTGGSVSTLTIQRTQQEDSAVYLCASSFTTGPGGTEAFFGQGTRLTVV.

This clone has just one count. V and J are TRBV6-2 or TRBV6-3 and TRBJ2-7; possible D gene TRBD1, 5 bases. The CDR3 length is 17 residues. Germline V gene lookup returns CDR1 MNHEY and CDR2 SVGEGT. V lost 2 bases and J 3 bases, leaving 20 bases between the germline ends. CDR3 residues: CASSYAAGFGRNYEQYF. The CDR3 DNA reads as TGTGCCAGCAGTTACGCGGCAGGGTTTGGCCGAAACTACGAGCAGTACTTC.

J is TRBJ2-7 and V is TRBV19, with 7 bases fitting TRBD1. Per the germline V gene, CDR1 is LNHDA and CDR2 is SQIVND (reference sequence). The junction had 6 bases not matched to a gene; V was cut back by 5 bases and J by 5 bases. The CDR3 is made up of 13 amino acids. This CDR3 reads CASSRRQGDEQYF. The CDR3 DNA follows: TGTGCCAGTAGTCGCCGACAGGGAGACGAGCAGTACTTC.

This chain joins TRBV7-6 and TRBJ2-1, with 7 bases identical to TRBD1. This CDR3 is 17 amino acids long. Germline lookup yields CDR1 SGHVS and CDR2 FNYEAQ. V gave up 1 base and J gave up 13 bases; unmatched junction bases: 19. CDR3 residues: CASSLGGSGTVISLQFF. Written as DNA, the CDR3 is TGTGCCAGCAGCTTAGGAGGGTCTGGGACAGTAATCTCTCTCCAGTTCTTC. Looking up the rest from reference TRBV7-6 and TRBJ2-1 gives the full variable domain: GAGVSQSPRYKVTKRGQDVALRCDPISGHVSLYWYRQALGQGPEFLTYFNYEAQQDKSGLPNDRFSAERPEGSISTLTIQRTEQRDSAMYRCASSLGGSGTVISLQFFGPGTRLTVL.

V is TRBV19 and J is TRBJ2-1; D might be TRBD2 (7 bases). The germline CDR1 and CDR2 sequences are LNHDA and SQIVND (reference sequence). The CDR3 covers 16 residues. Trimming pared 3 bases from V and 6 bases from J, leaving 18 bases between. As DNA, the CDR3 is TGTGCCAGTAGTATCATTGGGGGGGGGCCTGTCAATGAGCAGTTCTTC. Protein product: CASSIIGGGPVNEQFF. Full variable domain (outside the CDR3, taken from reference TRBV19 and TRBJ2-1): DGGITQSPKYLFRKEGQNVTLSCEQNLNHDAMYWYRQDPGQGLRLIYYSQIVNDFQKGDIAEGYSVSREKKESFPLTVTSAQKNPTAFYLCASSIIGGGPVNEQFFGPGTRLTVL.

The V call is TRBV6-1, the J call TRBJ2-2; TRBD1 matches 8 bases. V trimming: 2 bases; J trimming: 4 bases; junction bases outside the gene matches: 3. Looked up from germline, CDR1 is MNHNS and CDR2 is SASEGT. The CDR3 is 15 residues long. CDR3 DNA sequence: TGTGCCAGCAGTGAATGGACAGGGTCCACCGGGGAGCTGTTTTTT. Translation: CASSEWTGSTGELFF.

For this clone: Different DNA sequences within this sample yield the same CDR3. V gene TRBV19 combines with J gene TRBJ1-6; D gene unclear. Germline V CDR1 and CDR2: LNHDA, SQIVND (reference sequence). This CDR3 comprises 14 residues. Trimming pared 2 bases from V and 3 bases from J, leaving 5 bases between. CDR3 sequence reads: CASSIRDYNSPLHF. DNA for the CDR3: TGTGCCAGTAGTATAAGAGACTATAATTCACCCCTCCACTTT.

This chain connects TRBV4-2 to TRBJ2-2; 11 bases fit TRBD2. Germline lookup yields CDR1 LGHNA and CDR2 YNFKEQ. After removal of 1 base from V and 1 base from J, the junction contained 5 bases not matched to a gene. The CDR3 has 18 residues. CDR3 loop: CASSQGVLAGGNTGELFF. The CDR3 bases are TGTGCCAGCAGCCAAGGGGTCCTAGCGGGGGGGAACACCGGGGAGCTGTTTTTT.

This chain uses TRBV11-2 with TRBJ1-5; 7 bases fit TRBD1. CDR1 is SGHAT and CDR2 is FQNNGV in the germline V gene. Trimming at V came to 3 bases and at J to 5 bases, leaving 1 base not matched to a gene. The CDR3 sequence is 13 residues long. The CDR3 sequence is CASSFQGDQPQHF. The CDR3 DNA follows: TGTGCCAGCAGCTTTCAGGGGGATCAGCCCCAGCATTTT.

The chain is built from TRBV4-2 and TRBJ2-3; no clear D. Germline CDR1 reads LGHNA; CDR2 reads YNFKEQ. V lost 4 bases, J lost 3 bases, and 11 bases lay in between. This CDR3 has 14 residues. The CDR3 sequence is CASSPRERTDTQYF. The CDR3 bases are TGTGCCAGCAGCCCTAGAGAGAGAACAGATACGCAGTATTTT.

The genes are TRBV12-5 and TRBJ2-3; D is unresolved. The CDR3 loop spans 15 amino acids. Germline values: CDR1 LGHNT, CDR2 FRNRAP. V gave up 0 bases and J gave up 2 bases, with 9 bases separating them. The CDR3 DNA is TGTGCTAGTGGTTTGGTAGCATCCACCACAGATACGCAGTATTTT. Translated, it gives CASGLVASTTDTQYF.